The clone carrying this TCR beta chain was observed a handful of times. Its matching antigen is unknown. The sample comes from a study of response to subunit inactivated influenza vaccine. One entry per CDR3 protein results from TCRdb running MiXCR on the RT-PCR reads. This table has more than 450,000 distinct CDR3 sequences, about 12% appearing once. The CDR3 has 14 residues. Germline V gives CDR1 LGHNA, CDR2 YSLEER. V lost 2 bases, J lost 7 bases, and 12 bases lay in between. Study-level points and caveats: With each seasonal influenza vaccination, the authors suggested, few new T cells are recruited.

This receptor was identified in a man aged 50 to 60 who received an inactivated influenza vaccine. Specimen: PBMCs from blood, collected on the day of vaccination. V and J are TRBV4-3 and TRBJ2-1, with D perhaps TRBD1 (6 bases). CDR3 nucleotide sequence: TGCGCCAGCAGCCAAAGTGTGGGGGCGAATGAGCAGTTCTTC. Translation gives CASSQSVGANEQFF.